A single sample is the source of the 12 T cell receptor beta chains below, sequenced in a study of shared clonotypes between healthy human individuals. Assay used: immunoSEQ multiplex PCR; TCRdb lists only in-frame clones, some missing. The top ten hold about 0.13% of the sample, which has millions of clones, 90% to 95% seen once. The source material was naive CD4+ T cells sorted from blood. The subset denotes: CD45RA+ positively selected. All receptors derive from a man younger than 35 in good health.

This CDR3 reads CASSPLLYQGDTQYF. The CDR3 nucleotides read TGTGCCAGCAGCCCGTTGCTTTATCAGGGAGATACGCAGTATTTT. The chain links TRBV5-8 to TRBJ2-3; tentatively, D is TRBD1 (5 bases). V gave up 4 bases and J gave up 5 bases, with 17 bases separating them. Germline V gene data show CDR1 as SGHTS and CDR2 as YDEGEE. The CDR3 is 15 residues long.

This clone was observed once. CDR3 amino acids: CASRTGTGYPGELFF. Here the CDR3 DNA reads TGTGCCAGCAGGACCGGGACAGGGTATCCCGGGGAGCTGTTTTTT. The gene calls are TRBV2 and TRBJ2-2; 9 nucleotides agree with TRBD1. The J segment lost 6 bases and the V segment lost 6 bases, leaving 8 bases of the junction unmatched. Per the germline V gene, CDR1 is SNHLY and CDR2 is FYNNEI. This CDR3 has 15 amino acids.

Concerning this clone: One end of the junction does not line up with germline, which may come from a read error. This chain links TRBV4-3 with TRBJ2-3; TRBD2 matches at 8 bases. Germline loops: CDR1 LGHNA, CDR2 YSLEER. This CDR3 is 15 amino acids long. The CDR3 bases are TGCGCCAGCAGCCAATTAAGCGGGAGTGCAGATATGCAGTATTTT. This gives the protein CASSQLSGSADMQYF.

The genes are TRBV6-5 and TRBJ2-7; 7 bases fit TRBD2. The CDR3 totals 13 residues. The ends lost 6 bases at V and 3 bases at J; junction bases unmatched: 5. Germline lookup yields CDR1 MNHEY and CDR2 SVGAGI. This CDR3 is CASRRVAGYEQYF. The DNA of the CDR3 is TGTGCCAGCAGAAGGGTAGCGGGCTACGAGCAGTACTTC.

CDR3 nucleotide sequence: TGTGCCAGCAGTGAAAGTCCTCCCGAAAAACTGTTTTTT. Translated: CASSESPPEKLFF. V usage is TRBV6-1 and J usage is TRBJ1-4; no firm D call. The V gene's germline CDR1 is MNHNS and CDR2 SASEGT. CDR3 length: 13 residues. The germline V and J ends were trimmed by 2 bases and 8 bases, with 9 bases remaining between them.

CDR3 protein: CASTSGGSGELFF. CDR3 nucleotide sequence: TGTGCCAGCACCTCAGGTGGTTCCGGGGAGCTGTTTTTT. This chain joins TRBV27 and TRBJ2-2; no clear D gene. In germline, CDR1 is MNHEY, CDR2 SMNVEV (reference sequence). This CDR3 is 13 amino acids long. Trimming shortened V by 7 bases and J by 6 bases, and 12 bases separated the two germline ends.

The V gene is TRBV5-4, the J gene TRBJ2-4, with TRBD2 identical over 10 bases. CDR3 length: 15 amino acids. Germline trimming cut 4 bases from V and 7 bases from J; bases unmatched to any gene: 8. Germline values: CDR1 SGHNT, CDR2 YYREEE (reference sequence). The CDR3 sequence is CASSPSSGSWNIQYF. The CDR3 region has the DNA TGTGCCAGCAGCCCTTCTAGCGGGAGTTGGAACATTCAGTACTTC.

In the case of this clone: This sample includes further DNA sequences coding for the same CDR3. V is TRBV7-2 and J is TRBJ1-5, with D possibly TRBD1 on 6 matching bases. The germline V gene encodes CDR1 SGHTA and CDR2 FQGNSA. V lost 0 bases and J 4 bases, leaving 7 bases between the germline ends. CDR3 length: 14 residues. CDR3 nucleotides: TGTGCCAGCAGCTTAGCTACAGGGAATCAGCCCCAGCATTTT. It specifies CASSLATGNQPQHF.

In nucleotides, the CDR3 is TGTGCCAGCAGTCCCCGGACTCTGCACTATGGCTACACCTTC. Its protein is CASSPRTLHYGYTF. The rearrangement joins TRBV25-1 to TRBJ1-2; no definite D call. Trimming pared 5 bases from V and 3 bases from J, leaving 13 bases between. Germline CDR1 is MGHDK and CDR2 is SYGVNS. The CDR3 totals 14 residues.

The rearrangement uses TRBV7-9 and TRBJ1-3; tentatively, D is TRBD1 (5 bases). The CDR3 extends over 15 amino acids. Germline-derived CDR1 and CDR2 are SEHNR and FQNEAQ (reference sequence). Deletions cut 4 bases from V and 5 bases from J, with 15 bases between. The CDR3 here is CASSSGVTERNTIYF. The DNA of the CDR3 is TGTGCCAGCAGCTCGGGGGTGACAGAAAGAAACACCATATATTTT.

As to this clone: This sample includes further DNA sequences coding for the same CDR3. The chain joins TRBV6-5 to TRBJ2-7; D is perhaps TRBD1 (5 bases). Trimming shortened V by 0 bases and J by 3 bases, and 9 bases separated the two germline ends. Per the germline V gene, CDR1 is MNHEY and CDR2 is SVGAGI. The CDR3 loop spans 14 amino acids. CDR3 coding DNA: TGTGCCAGCAGTTACTCGGGGCAGAGCTACGAGCAGTACTTC. Residues: CASSYSGQSYEQYF.

This chain joins TRBV18 and TRBJ2-5; TRBD1 aligns across 8 bases. The CDR3 sequence is 16 residues long. The V and J ends lost 6 bases and 3 bases, in that order; junction bases with no gene match: 12. Germline V gene sequence: CDR1 KGHSH, CDR2 LQKENI. CDR3 sequence reads: CASSARDRPEKETQYF. The CDR3 coding sequence is TGTGCCAGCTCCGCACGGGACAGGCCAGAAAAAGAGACCCAGTACTTC.